The 6 T cell receptor beta chains below come from one sample, sequenced in a study of neurological immune-mediated disorders. TCRdb re-analysed the 5' RACE reads in MiXCR, keeping a single row per CDR3 protein. The sample includes roughly 41,000 distinct CDR3 sequences, about 1.8% of them seen just once. Sequenced material: PBMCs. The receptors stem from a middle-aged woman with multiple sclerosis.

Ten or more counts support this clonotype. This sequence joins TRBV7-8 and TRBJ1-1, with 7 bases lining up with TRBD1. The CDR3 covers 16 residues. V lost 4 bases, J lost 2 bases, and 10 bases stayed unmatched. Germline V gene data show CDR1 as SGHVS and CDR2 as FQNEAQ. This CDR3 is CASSSPPGQLNTEAFF. DNA of the CDR3: TGTGCCAGCAGCTCACCTCCGGGACAGTTAAACACTGAAGCTTTCTTT.

This clonotype was detected ten times or more. This chain joins TRBV15 and TRBJ2-3; TRBD1 matches at 7 bases. CDR1 and CDR2 (germline): LNHNV, YYDKDF (reference sequence). V trimming: 7 bases; J trimming: 2 bases; junction bases outside the gene matches: 6. This CDR3 region has 14 residues. The CDR3 nucleotides read TGTGCCACCACCCCGACAGGGTACACAGATACGCAGTATTTT. Its translation: CATTPTGYTDTQYF.

This clonotype was observed at least ten times. The rearrangement uses TRBV13 and TRBJ2-3, with TRBD2 matching 11 bases. This CDR3 is 16 amino acids long. V was pared by 3 bases and J by 4 bases, with 6 bases of the junction left unmatched. Per the germline V gene, CDR1 is PRHDT and CDR2 is FYEKMQ (reference sequence). The CDR3 sequence is CASSFLAGGQPDTQYF. CDR3 in DNA: TGTGCCAGCAGCTTTTTAGCGGGGGGGCAGCCAGATACGCAGTATTTT.

This clonotype has at least ten counts. The genes are TRBV5-5 and TRBJ2-7, with TRBD1 matching 9 bases. This CDR3 contains 14 residues. V was clipped by 1 base and J by 5 bases; unmatched bases: 4. Germline V CDR1 and CDR2: SGHKS, YYEKEE (reference sequence). CDR3 in DNA: TGTGCCAGCAGCTTGAAGGACAGGGGCAACGAGCAGTACTTC. This sequence encodes CASSLKDRGNEQYF.

This clonotype was counted at least ten times. The rearrangement uses TRBV20-1 and TRBJ1-1; D not certain. The CDR3 runs 15 residues. V lost 4 bases and J lost 0, with 15 bases in between. Germline V gives CDR1 DFQATT, CDR2 SNEGSKA (reference sequence). CDR3 sequence (DNA): TGCAGTGCTATAAATGGAGGCGAGATGAACACTGAAGCTTTCTTT. This translates into CSAINGGEMNTEAFF.

The sample holds many counts of this clonotype. This chain connects TRBV7-7 to TRBJ2-1; the match to TRBD2 covers 7 bases. CDR3 length: 13 residues. V was pared by 1 base and J by 8 bases, with 2 bases of the junction left unmatched. Germline CDR1 reads SSHAT; CDR2 reads FNYEAQ (reference sequence). CDR3 coding DNA: TGTGCCAGCAGCTTAGGACTAGCTCATGAGCAGTTCTTC. Residues: CASSLGLAHEQFF.